Presented here are 31 T cell receptor beta chains from one specimen sequenced in a study of cytomegalovirus exposure and HLA in healthy donors. 60 Vbeta and 13 Jbeta primers were used in PCR. Profiling relied on immunoSEQ multiplex PCR, and the TCRdb table lists in-frame clones only, not all of them. The sample yields 150,000 to 200,000 clones, over 75% seen once. Sequencing was done on a sample of PBMCs. Receptors originate from a woman aged 25 to 39 in good health and CMV-seronegative.

This clone has a handful of counts. The V and J genes are TRBV5-6 and TRBJ2-1, with 10 bases fitting TRBD2. The ends lost 0 bases at V and 7 bases at J; junction bases unmatched: 4. The germline V gene encodes CDR1 SGHDT and CDR2 YYEEEE. This CDR3 contains 15 residues. CDR3 DNA: TGTGCCAGCAGCTTGGGGGGACTAGCGAGGAATGAGCAGTTCTTC. Translated: CASSLGGLARNEQFF.

The chain joins TRBV28 to TRBJ2-7; TRBD1 agrees at 9 bases. The CDR3 spans 14 residues. CDR1 is MDHEN and CDR2 is SYDVKM in the germline V gene. Trimming cost V 3 bases and J 5 bases; bases outside gene matches: 5. The DNA of the CDR3 is TGTGCCAGCAGTTTGACAGGGGGGTCCAACGAGCAGTACTTC. Protein product: CASSLTGGSNEQYF.

V usage is TRBV4-1 and J usage is TRBJ2-7; TRBD2 matches at 9 bases. This CDR3 has 16 residues. The ends lost 4 bases at V and 5 bases at J; junction bases unmatched: 12. Germline CDR1 MGHRA, CDR2 YSYEKL. The CDR3 region is CASSPFLSGSTHEQYF. For the CDR3, the DNA is TGCGCCAGCAGCCCCTTCCTTAGCGGGAGCACCCACGAGCAGTACTTC.

The gene calls are TRBV4-3 and TRBJ2-2, with D perhaps TRBD1 (6 bases). Trimming stripped 7 bases from V and 5 bases from J, with 17 bases between. The V gene's germline CDR1 is LGHNA and CDR2 YSLEER. The CDR3 contains 15 residues. This CDR3 reads CASNTGLERTGELFF. The CDR3, as DNA: TGCGCCAGCAACACAGGGTTGGAACGTACCGGGGAGCTGTTTTTT.

Concerning this clone itself: A read error may account for a junction end that differs from germline. The chain recombines TRBV5-1 with TRBJ1-2; no clear D gene. Germline CDR1 SGHRS, CDR2 YFSETQ. The CDR3 extends over 15 amino acids. DNA of the CDR3: TGCGCCAGCAGCCATGGATCCAGAGCTAACTATGGCTACCCCTTC. Protein product: CASSHGSRANYGYPF.

The chain carries TRBV7-3 and TRBJ2-7; D not certain. The length of the CDR3 is 14 residues. From germline, CDR1 is SGHTA and CDR2 FQGTGA. Trimming pared 2 bases from V and 5 bases from J, leaving 13 bases between. The CDR3 loop is CASSLGPYEDEQYF. The CDR3 DNA sequence: TGTGCCAGCAGCTTAGGTCCCTACGAGGACGAGCAGTACTTC.

The chain links TRBV10-3 to TRBJ2-1; D remains ambiguous. V was trimmed by 5 bases and J by 2 bases, leaving 13 bases between them. The germline V gene encodes CDR1 ENHRY and CDR2 SYGVKD. CDR3 length: 15 residues. For the CDR3, the DNA is TGTGCCATCAGTACTTCCTACCGGGCCTACAATGAGCAGTTCTTC. Amino acid sequence: CAISTSYRAYNEQFF.

The CDR3 here is CASSGTPRGGYEQYF. The CDR3 DNA reads TGTGCCAGCAGCGGAACCCCAAGGGGCGGCTACGAGCAGTACTTC. V gene TRBV11-2 combines with J gene TRBJ2-7, with TRBD1 as a possible D gene (5 bases). CDR3 length: 15 amino acids. Germline CDR1 and CDR2: SGHAT and FQNNGV. With 5 bases removed from V and 3 bases from J, the gap between germline ends came to 17 bases.

This clone was observed a few times. In nucleotides, the CDR3 is TGTGCCAGCAGTTTATCAACAGCCAGCTCCTACGAGCAGTACTTC. Amino acids: CASSLSTASSYEQYF. The chain employs TRBV27 and TRBJ2-7; D gene unclear. V lost 0 bases and J lost 0, with 9 bases in between. CDR1 and CDR2 (germline): MNHEY, SMNVEV (reference sequence). The CDR3 extends over 15 amino acids.

The rearrangement links TRBV7-9 to TRBJ2-7; 9 bases are shared with TRBD1. Trimming at V came to 0 bases and at J to 2 bases, leaving 5 bases not matched to a gene. CDR1 and CDR2 (germline): SEHNR, FQNEAQ (reference sequence). The CDR3 extends over 16 amino acids. CDR3 region: CASSLARTGAAYEQYF. DNA for the CDR3: TGTGCCAGCAGCTTAGCCCGGACAGGGGCGGCCTACGAGCAGTACTTC.

This clone occurred once. V gene TRBV9 combines with J gene TRBJ2-7; TRBD2 agrees at 8 bases. The V segment lost 5 bases and the J segment 0 bases; nucleotides outside the gene matches: 7. The CDR3 is 15 amino acids. Germline assignment: CDR1 SGDLS and CDR2 YYNGEE. The CDR3 is CASSPGGSGSYEQYF. CDR3 nucleotides: TGTGCCAGCAGTCCGGGGGGGTCCGGCTCCTACGAGCAGTACTTC.

The chain carries TRBV10-3 and TRBJ1-1; maybe TRBD1 (5 bases). CDR1 and CDR2 from the germline V gene are ENHRY and SYGVKD. This CDR3 is 13 amino acids long. Trimming removed 4 bases at V and 3 bases at J, with 9 bases between. The CDR3 is CAISGQSHTEAFF. As DNA, the CDR3 is TGTGCCATCAGTGGACAGTCCCACACTGAAGCTTTCTTT.

The chain combines TRBV4-2 with TRBJ2-7, with 7 bases aligning to TRBD2. The CDR3 loop spans 14 amino acids. CDR1 and CDR2 (germline): LGHNA, YNFKEQ. CDR3 nucleotides: TGTGCCAGCAGCCAAGATCCGGGGGGAAGTGGGTTAGTTGTC. Its protein product is CASSQDPGGSGLVV.

The chain uses TRBV5-1 and TRBJ1-2; TRBD1 matches 10 bases. V dropped 0 bases and J dropped 7; count of bases not matched to a gene: 3. CDR3 length: 14 amino acids. Germline CDR1 is SGHRS and CDR2 is YFSETQ. In DNA, the CDR3 is TGCGCCAGCAGCTTGGGGACAGGGGGTATTGGCTACACCTTC. Its translation is CASSLGTGGIGYTF.

J is TRBJ1-1 and V is TRBV6-5; 8 bases align to TRBD1. Per the germline V gene, CDR1 is MNHEY and CDR2 is SVGAGI. There are 14 residues in the CDR3. The J segment lost 1 base and the V segment lost 5 bases, leaving 3 bases of the junction unmatched. The chain's CDR3 is CASSPGQENTEAFF. CDR3 sequence (DNA): TGTGCCAGCAGTCCGGGACAGGAGAACACTGAAGCTTTCTTT.

As regards this clone: Its ends do not fully match the called genes, so a read error is possible. The rearrangement joins TRBV7-9 to TRBJ1-2; D gene uncertain. The CDR3 sequence is 12 residues long. The germline V gene has CDR1 SEHNR and CDR2 FQNEAQ (reference sequence). The CDR3 coding sequence is TGTTCCAGCAGCCCGGGAGGCTATGGCTACACCTTC. As protein: CSSSPGGYGYTF.

The chain recombines TRBV6-1 with TRBJ1-1; TRBD1 might be the D (6 bases). This CDR3 is built from 14 residues. V was trimmed by 7 bases and J by 7 bases, leaving 19 bases between them. Germline CDR1 MNHNS, CDR2 SASEGT. The CDR3 nucleotides are TGTGCCAGCATATCGGGGGGGGGCTGGGGTGAAGCTTTCTTT. Translating it yields CASISGGGWGEAFF.

The rearrangement uses TRBV25-1 and TRBJ1-2; tentatively, D is TRBD1 (6 bases). The V end lost 6 bases, the J end lost 4 bases, and 15 bases lay between the germline ends. The CDR3 spans 14 residues. The germline V gene encodes CDR1 MGHDK and CDR2 SYGVNS. CDR3 DNA: TGTGCCAGCAGCCCCGGGACAAATTCCTATGGCTACACCTTC. Protein sequence: CASSPGTNSYGYTF.

Concerning this clone: One end of the junction fails to match germline, which may point to a read error. The V gene is TRBV29-1, the J gene TRBJ1-2; D remains unclear. This CDR3 is 12 amino acids long. Germline assignment: CDR1 SQVTM and CDR2 ANQGSEA. The CDR3 reads CSVESLNYGYPF. CDR3 nucleotides: TGCAGCGTTGAAAGCCTCAACTATGGCTACCCCTTC.

V and J are TRBV30 and TRBJ1-1; 7 nucleotides agree with TRBD1. Trimming removed 3 bases from V and 1 base from J; junction bases left unmatched: 17. CDR3 length: 18 amino acids. Germline values: CDR1 GTSNPN, CDR2 SVGIG (reference sequence). The CDR3 sequence is CAWRIVRDSSFPNTEAFF. Here the CDR3 DNA reads TGTGCCTGGAGAATTGTCCGGGACAGCTCGTTTCCGAACACTGAAGCTTTCTTT.

The chain links TRBV7-9 to TRBJ2-3; 12 bases are a match to TRBD2. The trim removed 5 bases at V and 2 bases at J, leaving 5 bases unmatched. The germline V gene has CDR1 SEHNR and CDR2 FQNEAQ (reference sequence). The CDR3 covers 16 residues. CDR3 amino acids: CASSPRTSGITDTQYF. The CDR3 nucleotides read TGTGCCAGCAGCCCCCGGACTAGCGGGATCACAGATACGCAGTATTTT. Based on the CDR3 plus reference TRBV7-9 and TRBJ2-3, the full variable domain is DTGVSQNPRHKITKRGQNVTFRCDPISEHNRLYWYRQTLGQGPEFLTYFQNEAQLEKSRLLSDRFSAERPKGSFSTLEIQRTEQGDSAMYLCASSPRTSGITDTQYFGPGTRLTVL.

The rearrangement joins TRBV4-1 to TRBJ1-1; D possibly corresponds to TRBD1 (6 bases). V gave up 3 bases and J gave up 6 bases, with 14 bases separating them. Germline CDR1 and CDR2: MGHRA and YSYEKL. The CDR3 covers 14 residues. The DNA of the CDR3 is TGCGCCAGCAGCCATTTACAGGGTACCGCTGAAGCTTTCTTT. This gives the protein CASSHLQGTAEAFF.

V gene TRBV19 combines with J gene TRBJ2-1; no clear D gene. The V gene lost 5 bases and the J gene lost 7 bases, with 21 bases spanning the gap. Per the germline V gene, CDR1 is LNHDA and CDR2 is SQIVND (reference sequence). The CDR3 loop spans 16 amino acids. The CDR3 DNA reads as TGTGCCAGTAGTGCCCTTGGTGGGCCGGATTGGAATGAGCAGTTCTTC. Residues: CASSALGGPDWNEQFF.

The J gene is TRBJ2-7, the V gene TRBV6-6; 13 nucleotides agree with TRBD2. The V gene end was trimmed by 2 bases and the J gene end by 4 bases; junction bases not matched to a gene: 2. Germline V lookup: CDR1 MNHNY, CDR2 SVGAGI (reference sequence). The CDR3 consists of 15 residues. CDR3 protein: CASSYRLAGGYEQYF. Here the CDR3 DNA reads TGTGCCAGCAGTTACCGACTAGCGGGAGGTTACGAGCAGTACTTC.

This chain uses TRBV9 with TRBJ2-5, with 10 bases matching TRBD2. The germline CDR1 and CDR2 sequences are SGDLS and YYNGEE. This CDR3 spans 17 amino acids. J gave up 2 bases and V 0 bases, and 7 bases lay outside the gene matches. The CDR3 region is CASSVGGSGGFQETQYF. CDR3 nucleotide sequence: TGTGCCAGCAGCGTAGGGGGTAGCGGGGGGTTTCAAGAGACCCAGTACTTC.

The rearrangement uses TRBV20-1 and TRBJ1-1; D might be TRBD1 (5 bases). The CDR3 covers 10 residues. Looked up from germline, CDR1 is DFQATT and CDR2 is SNEGSKA (reference sequence). The CDR3 region is CSLGTCEAFF. CDR3 sequence (DNA): TGCAGCCTAGGGACTTGTGAAGCTTTCTTT.

In this sample, this clone turned up many times. The V call is TRBV5-5, the J call TRBJ1-2; tentatively, D is TRBD1 (6 bases). CDR3 length: 13 residues. V was shortened by 5 bases and J by 4 bases, with 12 bases between the two germline ends. Germline loops: CDR1 SGHKS, CDR2 YYEKEE (reference sequence). The CDR3 loop is CASRPSRGYGYTF. CDR3 in DNA: TGTGCCAGCAGGCCCTCCAGGGGCTATGGCTACACCTTC.

The genes are TRBV5-4 and TRBJ1-2; 12 bases match TRBD1. After removal of 7 bases from V and 3 bases from J, the junction contained 10 bases not matched to a gene. This CDR3 region has 16 residues. Per germline, CDR1 SGHNT and CDR2 YYREEE (reference sequence). The chain's CDR3 is CASHAPGTGGDYGYTF. The CDR3 nucleotides are TGTGCCAGCCACGCCCCCGGGACAGGGGGCGACTATGGCTACACCTTC. The variable domain in full, with the rest retrieved from reference TRBV5-4 and TRBJ1-2, is ETGVTQSPTHLIKTRGQQVTLRCSSQSGHNTVSWYQQALGQGPQFIFQYYREEENGRGNFPPRFSGLQFPNYSSELNVNALELDDSALYLCASHAPGTGGDYGYTFGSGTRLTVV.

This chain connects TRBV6-1 to TRBJ2-5; D is undetermined. The CDR3 runs 13 residues. V was shortened by 4 bases and J by 5 bases, with 11 bases between the two germline ends. The V gene's germline CDR1 is MNHNS and CDR2 SASEGT. Written as DNA, the CDR3 is TGTGCCAGCAGTGTTAGCCCCTCGGAGACCCAGTACTTC. As protein: CASSVSPSETQYF.

The V call is TRBV12-5, the J call TRBJ1-2; TRBD1 might be the D (5 bases). There are 13 residues in the CDR3. V lost 6 bases, J lost 1 base, and 9 bases lay in between. From germline, CDR1 is LGHNT and CDR2 FRNRAP. CDR3 DNA: TGTGCTAGTGGCCCGACAGTTAACTATGGCTACACCTTC. It codes for CASGPTVNYGYTF.

The chain couples TRBV28 to TRBJ2-5, with a possible D match to TRBD2 (6 bases). This CDR3 region has 14 residues. The V end lost 9 bases, the J end lost 0 bases, and 14 bases lay between the germline ends. Germline V gives CDR1 MDHEN, CDR2 SYDVKM. CDR3 nucleotides: TGTGCCAGTACAGGCGGGGATTACCAAGAGACCCAGTACTTC. It encodes CASTGGDYQETQYF.